This TCR beta chain was sequenced during a study of cytomegalovirus exposure and HLA in healthy donors. General study results and limits: In a later analysis, several top co-occurrence clusters appeared linked to parvovirus B19, influenza, CMV and Epstein-Barr virus. Sequencing depth roughly uniform across donors was assumed in presence/absence analyses. Only CMV serostatus was available as immune exposure information.

A multiplex PCR was run with 60 Vbeta primers and 13 Jbeta primers. Assay used: immunoSEQ multiplex PCR; TCRdb lists only in-frame clones, some missing. This sample yields 130,000 or so clones, of which around 80% are seen a single time; around 1.5% belongs to the top ten. This clone is categorized as medium-sized. Antigen specificity is unknown. The receptor comes from a woman aged 18 to 35 in good health and CMV-seronegative. Sequenced: PBMCs.

The CDR3 DNA reads TGTGCCAGCTCCCTAGCGGGAGGCACCGGGGAGCTGTTTTTT. Protein product: CASSLAGGTGELFF. The chain uses TRBV6-4 and TRBJ2-2, with TRBD2 matching over 11 bases. The CDR3 length is 14 residues. After removal of 8 bases from V and 4 bases from J, the junction contained 3 bases not matched to a gene. The germline CDR1 and CDR2 sequences are MRHNA and SNTAGT.